The rows below give T cell receptor beta chains drawn from one sample of a study of T cells in localized non-small cell lung cancer. The table came from immunoSEQ multiplex PCR; TCRdb's copy has only in-frame clones and leaves some out. The sample records approximately 89,000 clones, 80% being singletons. The input for sequencing was PBMCs, taken before any cancer treatment. The receptors shown here come from a man between 40 and 75 years old with stage II squamous cell lung carcinoma. CDR3s include the opening cysteine and the closing phenylalanine or tryptophan. The D gene is left open where the match is weak. Clone size, where shown, is once, few, many, or a class for clones that have expanded.

v_gene	d_gene	abundance	len	j_gene	CDR3aa	CDR3nt
TRBV11-3	TRBD1	.	14	TRBJ2-5	CASSGQGTQETQYF	TGTGCCAGCAGTGGACAGGGGACCCAAGAGACCCAGTACTTC
TRBV28	.	.	13	TRBJ1-1	CASRGTLMSEAFF	TGTGCCAGCAGAGGGACCCTGATGTCTGAAGCTTTCTTT
TRBV6-1	.	.	15	TRBJ2-7	CASSGQGGGSYEQYF	TGTGCCAGCAGCGGACAGGGAGGGGGTTCCTACGAGCAGTACTTC
TRBV10-3	TRBD2	.	15	TRBJ2-7	CAISEQRTSVNEQYF	TGTGCCATCAGTGAGCAAAGGACTAGCGTAAACGAGCAGTACTTC
TRBV5-6	.	.	13	TRBJ2-5	CASSLGPRETQYF	TGTGCCAGCAGCTTGGGTCCGCGTGAGACCCAGTACTTC
TRBV28	TRBD1	few	13	TRBJ2-7	CASSPTGSYEQYF	TGTGCCAGCAGCCCGACAGGGTCCTACGAGCAGTACTTC
TRBV30	.	.	12	TRBJ1-4	CAWSALNEKLFF	TGTGCCTGGAGTGCGCTGAATGAAAAACTGTTTTTT
TRBV5-1	TRBD1	.	14	TRBJ1-2	CASRQGGSDYGYTF	TGCGCCAGCAGACAGGGGGGTTCTGACTATGGCTACACCTTC
TRBV18	.	.	14	TRBJ2-7	CASSPGRVPYEQYF	TGTGCCAGCTCACCGGGTCGGGTTCCCTACGAGCAGTACTTC
TRBV7-9	TRBD1	few	16	TRBJ2-6	CASRPWTGFGANVLTF	TGTGCCAGCAGACCGTGGACAGGGTTTGGGGCCAACGTCCTGACTTTC
TRBV28	TRBD2	.	15	TRBJ2-5	CASSPTSGVWETQYF	TGTGCCAGCAGTCCGACTAGCGGGGTCTGGGAGACCCAGTACTTC
TRBV19	.	.	13	TRBJ2-1	CASSIRVFNEQFF	TGTGCCAGTAGTATACGAGTTTTCAATGAGCAGTTCTTC
TRBV29-1	.	.	15	TRBJ1-4	CSVQLTGTTNEKLFF	TGCAGCGTCCAACTAACAGGGACAACTAATGAAAAACTGTTTTTT
TRBV5-5	.	.	15	TRBJ1-2	CASSWGGSGPYGYTF	TGTGCCAGCAGCTGGGGAGGGTCAGGCCCATATGGCTACACCTTC
TRBV7-9	TRBD2	once	15	TRBJ2-5	CASSLGPSGEETQYF	TGTGCCAGCAGCTTAGGTCCTAGCGGGGAAGAGACCCAGTACTTC
TRBV30	.	.	16	TRBJ1-3	CAWGRDLVISGNTIYF	TGTGCCTGGGGGAGGGACCTCGTAATATCTGGAAACACCATATATTTT
TRBV27	.	.	15	TRBJ1-1	CASSLSSRALTEAFF	TGTGCCAGCAGTTTATCGTCCAGGGCCTTGACTGAAGCTTTCTTT
TRBV28	.	.	14	TRBJ2-1	CASRSGLYYNEQFF	TGTGCCAGCCGCTCCGGCCTTTACTACAATGAGCAGTTCTTC
TRBV18	.	.	14	TRBJ2-7	CASSQGPTDYEQYF	TGTGCCAGCTCACAAGGGCCGACAGACTACGAGCAGTACTTC
TRBV9	.	.	12	TRBJ2-3	CASGPVRDTQYF	TGTGCCAGCGGGCCGGTTCGGGATACGCAGTATTTT
TRBV9	TRBD1	once	14	TRBJ2-3	CASSGGQGPDTQYF	TGTGCCAGCAGCGGCGGACAGGGTCCGGATACGCAGTATTTT
TRBV15	TRBD1	few	13	TRBJ2-7	CATSTGTGDEQYF	TGTGCCACCAGCACCGGGACAGGGGATGAGCAGTACTTC
TRBV6-6	.	.	13	TRBJ1-5	CASSQESNQPQHF	TGTGCCAGCAGTCAGGAGTCAAATCAGCCCCAGCATTTT
TRBV6-6	.	.	13	TRBJ2-2	CASRDHNTGELFF	TGTGCCAGCAGAGACCACAACACCGGGGAGCTGTTTTTT
TRBV7-6	.	.	13	TRBJ2-7	CASSLAGYYEQYF	TGTGCCAGCAGCTTAGCCGGCTACTACGAGCAGTACTTC
TRBV7-8	TRBD1	.	15	TRBJ1-5	CASSLTGGLNQPQHF	TGTGCCAGCAGCTTAACAGGGGGCTTGAATCAGCCCCAGCATTTT
TRBV7-3	.	.	14	TRBJ2-3	CASSDIGLADTQYF	TGTGCCAGCAGCGACATCGGGCTGGCAGATACGCAGTATTTT
TRBV5-1	.	once	15	TRBJ2-7	CASSLAAGSTYEQYF	TGCGCCAGCAGCTTGGCCGCGGGATCCACCTACGAGCAGTACTTC
TRBV28	.	.	14	TRBJ1-3	CASTPAGSGNTIYF	TGTGCCAGCACCCCCGCAGGCTCTGGAAACACCATATATTTT
TRBV7-9	TRBD1	.	14	TRBJ1-2	CASNRQGTNYGYTF	TGTGCCAGCAACCGACAGGGGACGAACTATGGCTACACCTTC
TRBV6-5	.	.	16	TRBJ1-5	CASSYGGSGSNQPQHF	TGTGCCAGCAGTTACGGGGGGAGCGGGAGCAATCAGCCCCAGCATTTT
TRBV5-1	TRBD2	.	14	TRBJ2-7	CASMPGTTSYEQYF	TGCGCCAGCATGCCCGGGACTACCTCCTACGAGCAGTACTTC
TRBV18	.	.	15	TRBJ1-5	CASSPPTVLGQPQHF	TGTGCCAGCTCACCACCGACGGTCCTAGGTCAGCCCCAGCATTTT
TRBV4-1	.	.	16	TRBJ1-1	CASSQDRGRENTEAFF	TGCGCCAGCAGCCAAGATAGGGGCAGGGAGAACACTGAAGCTTTCTTT
TRBV9	.	few	18	TRBJ2-1	CASSVGDQTSPRYNEQFF	TGTGCCAGCAGCGTAGGTGACCAAACATCCCCCCGCTACAATGAGCAGTTCTTC